This T cell receptor beta chain was profiled in a study of Graves' ophthalmopathy and Graves' hyperthyroidism. TCR beta CDR3 amplification used RNA transcripts. The authors performed first-round RT-PCR with HTBI primers and then a second-round multiplex PCR. MiXCR, run by TCRdb on the multiplex PCR reads, gives a single entry per CDR3 protein. Among 650,000 to 800,000 distinct CDR3 sequences listed, over 40% were seen once. With a duration under 3 months, ophthalmopathy in the donors showed moderate-to-severe activity, CAS ≥3 and NOSPECS ≥4. General study findings and limits: Detection in blood was also observed for most expanded thyroid clonotypes above 0.001 frequency. The model's prediction of ophthalmopathy progression had 65% to 71% sensitivity and around 72% specificity.

Comment on this clonotype: The antigen remains unidentified.

This TCR was sampled from an adult man with Graves' ophthalmopathy. The sequenced sample was peripheral blood.

The CDR3 sequence: CASKLRGQGAYEQYF. The CDR3 DNA is TGTGCCAGTAAGCTCAGGGGACAGGGGGCCTACGAGCAGTACTTC. V gene TRBV19 combines with J gene TRBJ2-7; 11 bases match TRBD1. Germline CDR1 reads LNHDA; CDR2 reads SQIVND (reference sequence). J gave up 2 bases and V 7 bases, and 7 bases lay outside the gene matches. This CDR3 contains 15 residues.